This T cell receptor (beta chain) emerged from a study of PD-1 blockade in classical Hodgkin lymphoma. Regarding time point: cycle 4 day 1 (C4D1), after more than five weeks of nivolumab. Every patient had relapsed following autologous stem cell transplantation, and cohorts differed in brentuximab vedotin exposure. Study results and limitations: Complete responders possessed baseline diversity comparable to newly diagnosed patients. Compared with baseline, CD4+ but not CD8+ TCR diversity had risen significantly by C4D1.

Germline CDR1 SSHAT, CDR2 FNYEAQ (reference sequence). The CDR3 contains 16 residues. In the case of this clone: Its antigen is unknown. The junction departs from the called germline gene at one end, perhaps through a read error.

Sequenced by immunoSEQ multiplex PCR; TCRdb stores in-frame clones only, minus some. There are roughly 60,000 clones in the sample; roughly 89% occur only once, and 10% lies in the top ten. The material was peripheral blood mononuclear cells (PBMCs), obtained before the fourth cycle of nivolumab. The TCR sequence derives from a human donor with classical Hodgkin lymphoma. The chain has TRBV7-7 and TRBJ2-2; 7 bases fit TRBD1. The CDR3 bases are TGTGCTAGCAGCTTACAGACAGGGTTAGGCACCGGGGAGCTGTTTTTT. This translates into CASSLQTGLGTGELFF.